A selection of T cell receptor beta chains follows, all from one sample in a study of blood T cell repertoires in COVID-19. Clones were read by immunoSEQ multiplex PCR, and TCRdb kept only the in-frame ones, dropping some. The sample includes around 140,000 clones, 81% seen only once; the top ten take approximately 8%. The sequencing input was peripheral blood. The receptor source for this set is a human donor in a cohort sampled during active COVID-19. Both conserved end residues are part of each CDR3. The D gene is left open where the match is weak.

TRBV27	.	TRBJ1-4	CASRPIPTGLNEKLFF
TRBV4-3	TRBD1	TRBJ2-7	CASSQRTGGYEQYF
TRBV19	TRBD2	TRBJ2-7	CASSTAGTSSYEQYF
TRBV15	.	TRBJ2-7	CATSRGFWDNEQYF
TRBV4-2	TRBD2	TRBJ2-1	CASSPTSGRVNEQFF
TRBV29-1	.	TRBJ2-3	CSGIRGGRPDTQYF
TRBV23-1	TRBD2	TRBJ2-7	CACPGGSLEQYF
TRBV10-2	.	TRBJ2-3	CASSESFAVTDTQYF
TRBV12-3/TRBV12-4	TRBD1	TRBJ1-4	CAAGQNYEKLFF
TRBV5-1	.	TRBJ1-6	CASSPGGDYNSPLHF
TRBV27	.	TRBJ2-5	CASSDGTNRPETQYF
TRBV18	TRBD1	TRBJ2-3	CASSNRGLTDTQYF
TRBV7-6	TRBD2	TRBJ2-1	CASSLYSGTYNEQFF
TRBV10-1	.	TRBJ2-7	CASSPQGDSYEQYF
TRBV6-5	TRBD2	TRBJ2-7	CASSYQGTSGPYEQYF
TRBV3-1/TRBV3-2	TRBD2	TRBJ2-7	CASSQGTSRVYEQYF
TRBV10-3	.	TRBJ2-7	CATGGGSEAVRYF
TRBV5-4	TRBD2	TRBJ2-1	CASSPEVAGVNEQFF
TRBV7-6	TRBD1	TRBJ1-6	CASSQRQGSNSPLHF
TRBV6-6	.	TRBJ2-1	CASSLRGSSYNEQFF
TRBV6-5	TRBD2	TRBJ2-2	CASSWTSGRAGELFF
TRBV5-1	.	TRBJ2-5	CASSLGQANQETQYF
TRBV5-4	TRBD1	TRBJ2-1	CASSRQGAAYNEQFF
TRBV2	TRBD1	TRBJ1-2	CASRGTGLTYGYTF
TRBV5-1	.	TRBJ2-1	CASSNTQGNEQFF
TRBV2	TRBD2	TRBJ2-1	CASRRGLAGVSGYNEQFF
TRBV28	.	TRBJ2-7	CASIPGSGGSYEQYF
TRBV6-5	.	TRBJ1-1	CASSYRRGEAFF
TRBV18	TRBD1	TRBJ2-7	CASSPGTGGLEQYF